This T cell receptor (beta chain) was recovered during a study of T cell responses to AZD1222 COVID-19 vaccine. TCRdb keeps only in-frame clones here, not all; method: immunoSEQ multiplex PCR. The repertoire consists of about 130,000 clones, with approximately 91% occurring once and the leading ten covering around 0.98%. Concerning this clone: Its antigen is still unknown.

Findings of the study overall: Compared with day 0, the breadth and depth of the Spike-specific TCR repertoire rose significantly after two doses of AZD1222. Spike was spanned by vaccine-associated CD4 TCRs, which were dominant at 160-218 and 743-854. No repertoire was sampled before or during the peak T cell response, only after it. White British people made up most donors, females outnumbered males, and clonal diversity was possibly underestimated.

V gave up 0 bases and J gave up 10 bases; unmatched junction bases: 15. There are 17 residues in the CDR3. Germline V gives CDR1 PRHDT, CDR2 FYEKMQ (reference sequence). The chain has TRBV13 and TRBJ1-1; TRBD1 aligns across 9 bases. This clonotype originated in an adult who received the AZD1222 COVID-19 vaccine. The specimen was peripheral blood, collected 28 days after the second AZD1222 dose. CDR3 in DNA: TGTGCCAGCAGCTTAGGCCGTTTCCGGGACAGGGTTGTTGTAGCTTTCTTT. Translation gives CASSLGRFRDRVVVAFF.